This T cell receptor (beta chain) derives from a study of blood T cell repertoires in COVID-19. The V and J ends lost 1 base and 0 bases respectively, with 12 bases between them. Germline CDR1 reads SGHAT; CDR2 reads FQNNGV. CDR3 length: 16 amino acids. Per the original data handling: Reference gene primer amplification yielded estimated nucleated cell counts. Sequencing used immunoSEQ multiplex PCR; TCRdb keeps in-frame clones, though not all of them. V and J calls and clone size are those listed in that table; D and trimming were worked out from the DNA. The profile shows approximately 130,000 clones, roughly four fifths of them singletons.

Sequenced material: PBMCs or T cells enriched from blood (not recorded which). The rearrangement joins TRBV11-2 to TRBJ1-2, with a possible D match to TRBD1 (5 bases). The TCR originated in a man in his thirties or forties who had recovered from COVID-19. Written as DNA, the CDR3 is TGTGCCAGCAGCTTAGGGGCCAGGGTGGCTAACTATGGCTACACCTTC. Its translation is CASSLGARVANYGYTF. The variable domain in full, completed from reference TRBV11-2 and TRBJ1-2, reads EAGVAQSPRYKIIEKRQSVAFWCNPISGHATLYWYQQILGQGPKLLIQFQNNGVVDDSQLPKDRFSAERLKGVDSTLKIQPAKLEDSAVYLCASSLGARVANYGYTFGSGTRLTVV.